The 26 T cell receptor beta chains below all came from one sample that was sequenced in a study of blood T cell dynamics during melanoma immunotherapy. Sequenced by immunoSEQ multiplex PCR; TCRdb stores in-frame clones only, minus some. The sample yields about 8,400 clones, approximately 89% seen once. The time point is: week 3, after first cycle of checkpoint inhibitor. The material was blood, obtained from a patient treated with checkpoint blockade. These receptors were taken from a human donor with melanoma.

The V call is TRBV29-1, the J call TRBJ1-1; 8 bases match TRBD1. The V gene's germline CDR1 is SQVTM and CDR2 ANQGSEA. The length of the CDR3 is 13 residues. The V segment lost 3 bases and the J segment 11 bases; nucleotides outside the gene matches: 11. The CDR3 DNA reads TGCAGCGTTGATATGGCAGGGGGCTGGAGGGCTTTCTTT. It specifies CSVDMAGGWRAFF.

In DNA form, the CDR3 reads TGTGCCAGCAGTTTAACCTTCGGGGAGCAGTACTTC. It encodes CASSLTFGEQYF. The chain carries TRBV28 and TRBJ2-7; D call uncertain. The CDR3 covers 12 residues. V shed 2 bases and J shed 7 bases, with 9 bases lying between them. From germline, CDR1 is MDHEN and CDR2 SYDVKM.

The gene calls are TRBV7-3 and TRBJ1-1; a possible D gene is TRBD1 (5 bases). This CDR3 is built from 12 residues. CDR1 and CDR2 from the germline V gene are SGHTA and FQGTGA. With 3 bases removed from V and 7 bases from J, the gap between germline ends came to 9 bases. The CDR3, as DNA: TGTGCCAGCAGCTTCAGGGTTGGTGAAGCTTTCTTT. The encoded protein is CASSFRVGEAFF.

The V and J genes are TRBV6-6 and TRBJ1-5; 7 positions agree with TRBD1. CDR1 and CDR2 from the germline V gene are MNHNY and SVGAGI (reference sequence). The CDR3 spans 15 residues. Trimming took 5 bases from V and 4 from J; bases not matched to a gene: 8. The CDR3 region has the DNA TGTGCCAGCAGTACCGGACAGGAGATTAATCAGCCCCAGCATTTT. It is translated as CASSTGQEINQPQHF.

The CDR3 DNA is TGTGCCAGCAGCCGAAGACAAACGGGGCCTAGATATGGCTACACCTTC. Translating it yields CASSRRQTGPRYGYTF. The genes are TRBV5-4 and TRBJ1-2; TRBD1 might be the D (5 bases). This CDR3 is built from 16 residues. V lost 4 bases and J lost 5, with 21 bases in between. From germline, CDR1 is SGHNT and CDR2 YYREEE (reference sequence).

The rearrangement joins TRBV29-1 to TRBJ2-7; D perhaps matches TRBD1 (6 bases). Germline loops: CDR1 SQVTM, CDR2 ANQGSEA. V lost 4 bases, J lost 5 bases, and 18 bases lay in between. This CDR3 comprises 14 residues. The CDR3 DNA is TGCAGCGTTGGAAGGGGCCAGGGGTGGGACGAGCAGTACTTC. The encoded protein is CSVGRGQGWDEQYF.

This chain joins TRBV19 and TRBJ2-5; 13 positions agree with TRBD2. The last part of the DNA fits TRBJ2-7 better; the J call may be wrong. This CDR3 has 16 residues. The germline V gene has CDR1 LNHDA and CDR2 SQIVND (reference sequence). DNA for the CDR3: TGTGCCAGTAGTAAACTAGCGGGAGGGGAAACCTACGAGCAGTACTTC. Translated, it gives CASSKLAGGETYEQYF.

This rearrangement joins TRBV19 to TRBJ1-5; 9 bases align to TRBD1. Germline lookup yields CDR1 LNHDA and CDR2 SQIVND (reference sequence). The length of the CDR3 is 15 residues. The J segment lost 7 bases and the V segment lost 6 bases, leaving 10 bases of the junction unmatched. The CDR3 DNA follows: TGTGCCAGTAGCATCGTACAGGGGGCCGGACAGCCCCAGCATTTT. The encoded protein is CASSIVQGAGQPQHF. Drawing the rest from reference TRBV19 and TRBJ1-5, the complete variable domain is DGGITQSPKYLFRKEGQNVTLSCEQNLNHDAMYWYRQDPGQGLRLIYYSQIVNDFQKGDIAEGYSVSREKKESFPLTVTSAQKNPTAFYLCASSIVQGAGQPQHFGDGTRLSIL.

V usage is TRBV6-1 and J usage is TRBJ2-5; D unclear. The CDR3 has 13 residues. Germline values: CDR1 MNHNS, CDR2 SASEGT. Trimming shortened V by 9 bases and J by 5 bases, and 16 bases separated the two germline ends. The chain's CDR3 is CASGLRVGETQYF. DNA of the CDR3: TGTGCCAGTGGGCTCCGGGTGGGGGAGACCCAGTACTTC.

The CDR3 protein is CASSFWLAGDFYEQFF. DNA of the CDR3: TGTGCCAGCAGTTTTTGGCTAGCGGGAGATTTTTATGAGCAGTTCTTC. V gene TRBV27 combines with J gene TRBJ2-1, with TRBD2 matching over 10 bases. Looked up from germline, CDR1 is MNHEY and CDR2 is SMNVEV (reference sequence). The CDR3 sequence is 16 residues long. The trim removed 3 bases at V and 8 bases at J, leaving 10 bases unmatched.

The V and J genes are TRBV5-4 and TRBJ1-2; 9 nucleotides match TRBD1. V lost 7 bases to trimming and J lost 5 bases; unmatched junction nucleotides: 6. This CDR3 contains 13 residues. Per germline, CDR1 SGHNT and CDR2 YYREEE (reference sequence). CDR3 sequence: CASGRQGGYGYTF. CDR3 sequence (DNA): TGTGCCAGCGGCAGACAGGGGGGGTATGGCTACACCTTC.

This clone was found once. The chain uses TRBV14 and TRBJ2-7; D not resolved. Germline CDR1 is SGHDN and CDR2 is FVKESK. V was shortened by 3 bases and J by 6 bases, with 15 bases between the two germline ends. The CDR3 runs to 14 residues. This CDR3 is CASSQLGPAREQYF. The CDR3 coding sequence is TGTGCCAGCAGCCAGCTGGGCCCAGCACGCGAGCAGTACTTC.

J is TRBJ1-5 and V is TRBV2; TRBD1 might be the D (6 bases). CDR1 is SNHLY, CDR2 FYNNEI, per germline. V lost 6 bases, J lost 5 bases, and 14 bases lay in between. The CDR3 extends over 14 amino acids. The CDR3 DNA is TGTGCCAGCAGCTACATGGACAGAGATCAGCCCCAGCATTTT. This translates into CASSYMDRDQPQHF.

The CDR3 sequence: CASSLGTSGYNEQFF. CDR3 DNA: TGTGCCAGCAGCTTAGGTACTAGCGGCTACAATGAGCAGTTCTTC. The chain links TRBV11-2 to TRBJ2-1, with 8 bases lining up with TRBD2. V was clipped by 1 base and J by 3 bases; unmatched bases: 2. Germline V gene lookup returns CDR1 SGHAT and CDR2 FQNNGV. The CDR3 covers 15 residues.

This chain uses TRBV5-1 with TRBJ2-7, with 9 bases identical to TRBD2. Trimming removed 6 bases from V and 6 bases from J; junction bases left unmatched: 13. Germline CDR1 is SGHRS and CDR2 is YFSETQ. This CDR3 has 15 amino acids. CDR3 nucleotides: TGCGCCAGCAATGCGGGAGGGCCCTCGGATCTCGAGCAGTACTTC. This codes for CASNAGGPSDLEQYF.

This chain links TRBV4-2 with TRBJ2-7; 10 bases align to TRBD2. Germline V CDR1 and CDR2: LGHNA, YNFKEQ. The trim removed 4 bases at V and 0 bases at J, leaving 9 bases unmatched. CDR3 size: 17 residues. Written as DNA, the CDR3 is TGTGCCAGCAGCCCCGGACTAGCGGACGAAAGCTCCTACGAGCAGTACTTC. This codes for CASSPGLADESSYEQYF.

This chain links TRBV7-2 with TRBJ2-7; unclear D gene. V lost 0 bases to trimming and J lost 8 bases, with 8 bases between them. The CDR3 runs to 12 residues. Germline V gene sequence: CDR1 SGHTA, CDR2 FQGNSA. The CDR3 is CASSLAQNQQYF. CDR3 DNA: TGTGCCAGCAGCTTAGCACAGAACCAGCAGTACTTC. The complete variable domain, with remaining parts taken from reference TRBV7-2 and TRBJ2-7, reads GAGVSQSPSNKVTEKGKDVELRCDPISGHTALYWYRQSLGQGLEFLIYFQGNSAPDKSGLPSDRFSAERTGGSVSTLTIQRTQQEDSAVYLCASSLAQNQQYFGPGTRLTVT.

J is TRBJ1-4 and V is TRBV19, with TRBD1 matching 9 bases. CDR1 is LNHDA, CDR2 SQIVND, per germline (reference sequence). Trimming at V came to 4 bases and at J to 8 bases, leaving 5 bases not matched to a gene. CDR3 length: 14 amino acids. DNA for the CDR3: TGTGCCAGTAGTACGGGACAGGGAGCGGAAAAACTGTTTTTT. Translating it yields CASSTGQGAEKLFF.

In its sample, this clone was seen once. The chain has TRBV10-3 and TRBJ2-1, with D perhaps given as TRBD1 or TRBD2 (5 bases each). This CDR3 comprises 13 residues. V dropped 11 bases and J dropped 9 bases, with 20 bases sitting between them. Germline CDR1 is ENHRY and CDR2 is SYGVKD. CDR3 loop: CALGETPGSEQFF. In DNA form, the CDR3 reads TGTGCCTTAGGGGAGACGCCGGGGAGTGAGCAGTTCTTC.

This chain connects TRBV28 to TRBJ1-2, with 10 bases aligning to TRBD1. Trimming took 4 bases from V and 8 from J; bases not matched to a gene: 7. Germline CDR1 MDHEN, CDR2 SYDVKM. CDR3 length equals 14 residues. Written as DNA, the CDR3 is TGTGCCAGCAGTTCGGACAGGGGGAGACAGGGCTACACCTTC. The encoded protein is CASSSDRGRQGYTF.

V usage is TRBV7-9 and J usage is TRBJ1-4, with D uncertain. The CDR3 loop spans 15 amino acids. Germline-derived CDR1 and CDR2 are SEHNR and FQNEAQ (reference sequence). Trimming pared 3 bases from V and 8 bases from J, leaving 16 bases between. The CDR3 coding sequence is TGTGCCAGCAGCTTTCCTGGGCCAGTGGGGGAAAAACTGTTTTTT. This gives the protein CASSFPGPVGEKLFF.

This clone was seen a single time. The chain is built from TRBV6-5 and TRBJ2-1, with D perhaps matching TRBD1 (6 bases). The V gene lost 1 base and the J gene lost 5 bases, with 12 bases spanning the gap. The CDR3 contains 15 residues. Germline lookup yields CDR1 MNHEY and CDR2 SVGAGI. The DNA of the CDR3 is TGTGCCAGCAGTTACTGGCAGGGGAGAAACAATGAGCAGTTCTTC. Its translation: CASSYWQGRNNEQFF.

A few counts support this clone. In DNA, the CDR3 is TGTGCCAGCTCACCAGGGGGAGCGGGGCGCCGCGAGCAGTACTTC. It codes for CASSPGGAGRREQYF. The chain carries TRBV18 and TRBJ2-7; TRBD2 matches at 7 bases. The germline CDR1 and CDR2 sequences are KGHSH and LQKENI. Trimming cost V 2 bases and J 6 bases; bases outside gene matches: 10. This CDR3 has 15 residues. The variable domain in full, with the rest retrieved from reference TRBV18 and TRBJ2-7, is NAGVMQNPRHLVRRRGQEARLRCSPMKGHSHVYWYRQLPEEGLKFMVYLQKENIIDESGMPKERFSAEFPKEGPSILRIQQVVRGDSAAYFCASSPGGAGRREQYFGPGTRLTVT.

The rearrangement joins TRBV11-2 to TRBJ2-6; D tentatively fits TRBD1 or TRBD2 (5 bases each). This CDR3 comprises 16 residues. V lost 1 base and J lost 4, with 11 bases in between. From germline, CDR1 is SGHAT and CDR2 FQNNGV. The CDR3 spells CASSLGAGTGANVLTF. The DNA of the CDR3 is TGTGCCAGCAGCTTAGGAGCAGGGACCGGGGCCAACGTCCTGACTTTC.

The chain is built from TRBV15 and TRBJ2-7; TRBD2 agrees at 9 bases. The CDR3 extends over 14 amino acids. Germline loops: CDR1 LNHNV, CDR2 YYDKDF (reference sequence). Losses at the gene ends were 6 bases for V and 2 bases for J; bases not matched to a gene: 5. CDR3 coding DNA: TGTGCCACCAGGATAGCGGGAGTCCCCTACGAGCAGTACTTC. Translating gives CATRIAGVPYEQYF.

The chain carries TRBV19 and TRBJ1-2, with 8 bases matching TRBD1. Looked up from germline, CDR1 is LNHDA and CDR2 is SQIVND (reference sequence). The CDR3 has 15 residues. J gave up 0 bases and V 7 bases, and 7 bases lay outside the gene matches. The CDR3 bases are TGTGCCAGTAACCCTGGGACAGGAGCTAACTATGGCTACACCTTC. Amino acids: CASNPGTGANYGYTF. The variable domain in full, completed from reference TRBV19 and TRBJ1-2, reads DGGITQSPKYLFRKEGQNVTLSCEQNLNHDAMYWYRQDPGQGLRLIYYSQIVNDFQKGDIAEGYSVSREKKESFPLTVTSAQKNPTAFYLCASNPGTGANYGYTFGSGTRLTVV.